What follows are 15 T cell receptor beta chains derived from one specimen sequenced in a study of CD8+ T cells in alopecia areata (dated by TCRdb to 2016 to 2018). Library preparation employed the immunoSEQ multiplex PCR assay. To provide template for TCR sequencing, every sample had RNA extracted and reverse transcribed into cDNA. TCRdb provides this immuneACCESS table in a form limited to in-frame rearrangements. Some clones are lacking; in checked studies, under half of them reflect an unresolved V gene, and why the rest are absent is not known. The sample contains 100,000 to 150,000 clones, roughly 57% of them found a single time. Of the sample, roughly 5% is held by the ten largest clones. The sample's time point label is to be understood as: around 28 days on oral tofacitinib. In light of the paper, this sample's treatment or condition label describes: oral pan-JAK inhibitor, 5-10 mg twice daily.

The specimen was CD4+ T cells sorted from blood, collected at week 4, from a patient treated with tofacitinib. The receptors were sampled from a human donor with alopecia areata.

The chain recombines TRBV5-1 with TRBJ2-7, with TRBD2 identical over 10 bases. TRBJ2-5 explains the end of the DNA better; the J call may be wrong. Germline CDR1 is SGHRS and CDR2 is YFSETQ. The CDR3 has 15 amino acids. CDR3 amino acids: CASTLGAGGAETQYF. The CDR3 DNA reads as TGCGCCAGCACCCTAGGAGCGGGAGGGGCGGAGACCCAGTACTTC.

The chain carries TRBV5-1 and TRBJ1-1, with D perhaps TRBD1 (6 bases). There are 16 residues in the CDR3. Trimming cost V 6 bases and J 2 bases, with 20 bases left between them. CDR1 and CDR2 from the germline V gene are SGHRS and YFSETQ. In DNA, the CDR3 is TGCGCCAGCAAGAGGCTTACCGGGACAACTAACACTGAAGCTTTCTTT. It yields the protein CASKRLTGTTNTEAFF.

This clone has ten or more counts. V gene TRBV6-5 combines with J gene TRBJ2-7; TRBD1 matches at 8 bases. The CDR3 spans 15 residues. Trimming cost V 5 bases and J 9 bases; bases outside gene matches: 15. Per germline, CDR1 MNHEY and CDR2 SVGAGI. The CDR3 loop reads CASSPRGQAGMRQYF. DNA of the CDR3: TGTGCCAGCAGTCCACGGGGACAGGCAGGAATGAGGCAGTACTTC.

This clone was observed a single time. The chain recombines TRBV18 with TRBJ1-1; 7 bases fit TRBD1. V trimming: 6 bases; J trimming: 4 bases; junction bases outside the gene matches: 14. Germline loops: CDR1 KGHSH, CDR2 LQKENI. CDR3 length: 16 amino acids. The CDR3 coding sequence is TGTGCCAGCTCCAGGGTCGAAACAGGGGAGGGCACTGAAGCTTTCTTT. Its protein is CASSRVETGEGTEAFF.

Written as DNA, the CDR3 is TGTGCCAGCAGTCCCGAGGGGGGGACCTCCTACGAGCAGTACTTC. It codes for CASSPEGGTSYEQYF. The V gene is TRBV27, the J gene TRBJ2-7, with a weak D call TRBD2 (7 bases). This CDR3 contains 15 residues. Germline-derived CDR1 and CDR2 are MNHEY and SMNVEV (reference sequence). V was pared by 5 bases and J by 0 bases, with 14 bases between.

This clone turned up a few times. The chain links TRBV4-2 to TRBJ1-2; D call uncertain. The V end was cut by 0 bases, the J end by 0 bases, with 11 bases between. The CDR3 totals 16 residues. Germline CDR1 reads LGHNA; CDR2 reads YNFKEQ. CDR3 sequence (DNA): TGTGCCAGCAGCCAAGATCGCGGGTCTTCTAACTATGGCTACACCTTC. It yields the protein CASSQDRGSSNYGYTF.

In its sample, this clone was seen once. V is TRBV30 and J is TRBJ1-2, with unresolved D. There are 12 residues in the CDR3. V dropped 2 bases and J dropped 4 bases, with 8 bases sitting between them. Germline V gene sequence: CDR1 GTSNPN, CDR2 SVGIG (reference sequence). CDR3 in DNA: TGTGCCTGGAGTCAACTTGGCTATGGCTACACCTTC. Translation: CAWSQLGYGYTF.

V and J are TRBV4-3 and TRBJ2-1, with 8 nucleotides matching TRBD2. Germline-derived CDR1 and CDR2 are LGHNA and YSLEER. The CDR3 has 15 residues. The V and J ends lost 0 bases and 4 bases, in that order; junction bases with no gene match: 2. For the CDR3, the DNA is TGCGCCAGCAGCCAAGAGGGACTAGAATACAATGAGCAGTTCTTC. It specifies CASSQEGLEYNEQFF.

Only a few counts were recorded for this clone. This rearrangement joins TRBV5-4 to TRBJ2-2; 11 bases align to TRBD1. V lost 4 bases, J lost 5 bases, and 10 bases stayed unmatched. Germline-derived CDR1 and CDR2 are SGHNT and YYREEE (reference sequence). The CDR3 sequence is 17 residues long. The CDR3 spells CASSLLGQGARTGELFF. The CDR3 DNA is TGTGCCAGCAGCCTCCTCGGACAGGGGGCGAGGACCGGGGAGCTGTTTTTT.

V usage is TRBV30 and J usage is TRBJ2-1; TRBD1 matches 8 bases. Trimming removed 0 bases from V and 1 base from J; junction bases left unmatched: 11. In germline, CDR1 is GTSNPN, CDR2 SVGIG (reference sequence). The CDR3 totals 18 residues. DNA of the CDR3: TGTGCCTGGAGTGTATTTCGGTGGGGGACAGGATCCTACAATGAGCAGTTCTTC. Translating gives CAWSVFRWGTGSYNEQFF.

The chain combines TRBV7-6 with TRBJ2-3; D not certain. V was shortened by 2 bases and J by 4 bases, with 4 bases between the two germline ends. The germline V gene has CDR1 SGHVS and CDR2 FNYEAQ. The length of the CDR3 is 12 residues. The CDR3 spells CASSLRSDTQYF. The CDR3 nucleotides are TGTGCCAGCAGCTTACGCTCAGATACGCAGTATTTT.

This clone has a handful of counts. This chain links TRBV30 with TRBJ1-4; 8 bases map to TRBD1. Looked up from germline, CDR1 is GTSNPN and CDR2 is SVGIG (reference sequence). There are 14 residues in the CDR3. V lost 7 bases and J lost 1; bases outside the gene matches: 5. CDR3 DNA: TGTGCCTACCAAGACAGGGGAACTAATGAAAAACTGTTTTTT. This gives the protein CAYQDRGTNEKLFF.

The chain is built from TRBV30 and TRBJ2-5; D is unresolved. Trimming took off 5 bases at V and 6 bases at J, with 19 bases between the two ends. Germline-derived CDR1 and CDR2 are GTSNPN and SVGIG (reference sequence). The CDR3 covers 14 residues. CDR3 in amino acids: CAWEAPTLRKTQYF. The CDR3 nucleotides read TGTGCCTGGGAGGCCCCGACTTTGAGGAAGACCCAGTACTTC.

The V and J genes are TRBV25-1 and TRBJ2-3; 13 bases align to TRBD2. Germline V lookup: CDR1 MGHDK, CDR2 SYGVNS. V was pared by 6 bases and J by 6 bases, with 9 bases of the junction left unmatched. The CDR3 totals 16 residues. For the CDR3, the DNA is TGTGCCAGCAGCCGCGGACTAGCGGGAGATGGCGATACGCAGTATTTT. Residues: CASSRGLAGDGDTQYF.

The chain carries TRBV6-6 and TRBJ2-3; D unresolved. The length of the CDR3 is 15 residues. Germline V gene data show CDR1 as MNHNY and CDR2 as SVGAGI (reference sequence). V lost 0 bases to trimming and J lost 9 bases, with 16 bases between them. The CDR3 DNA is TGTGCCAGCAGTTACTCCTTAGACCCAATCCCGACGCAGTATTTT. This translates into CASSYSLDPIPTQYF.